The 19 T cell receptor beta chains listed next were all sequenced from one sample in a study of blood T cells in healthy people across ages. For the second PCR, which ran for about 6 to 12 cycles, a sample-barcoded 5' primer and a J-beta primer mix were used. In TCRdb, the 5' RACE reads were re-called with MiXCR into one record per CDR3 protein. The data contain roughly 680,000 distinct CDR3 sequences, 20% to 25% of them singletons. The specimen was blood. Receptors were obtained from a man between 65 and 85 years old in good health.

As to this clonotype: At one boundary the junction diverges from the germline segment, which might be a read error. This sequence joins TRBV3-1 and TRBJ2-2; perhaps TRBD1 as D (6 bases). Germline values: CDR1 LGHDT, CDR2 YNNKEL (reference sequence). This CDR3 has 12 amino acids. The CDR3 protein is CASSQGRWELFF. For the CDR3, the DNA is TGCGCCAGCAGCCAGGGGCGGTGGGAGCTGTTTTTT.

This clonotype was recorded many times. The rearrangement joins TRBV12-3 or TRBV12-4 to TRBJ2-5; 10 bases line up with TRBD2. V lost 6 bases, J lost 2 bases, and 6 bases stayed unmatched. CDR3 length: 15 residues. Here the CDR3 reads CASRRTSGSQETQYF. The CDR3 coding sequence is TGTGCCAGCAGAAGGACTAGCGGATCACAAGAGACCCAGTACTTC.

The DNA for the CDR3 is TGCGCCAGCAGCGCGGGACAGGGTCTTAGGGGCTACACCTTC. As protein: CASSAGQGLRGYTF. The chain couples TRBV5-1 to TRBJ1-2; the match to TRBD1 covers 9 bases. This CDR3 is 14 amino acids long. CDR1 and CDR2 from the germline V gene are SGHRS and YFSETQ. The J segment lost 8 bases and the V segment lost 4 bases, leaving 9 bases of the junction unmatched.

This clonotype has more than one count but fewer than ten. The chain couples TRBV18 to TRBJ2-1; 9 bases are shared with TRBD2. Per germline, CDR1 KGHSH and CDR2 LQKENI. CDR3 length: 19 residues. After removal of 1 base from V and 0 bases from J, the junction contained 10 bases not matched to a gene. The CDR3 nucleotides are TGTGCCAGCTCACCACTGCCTACTAGCGGGTCAGGCTCCTACAATGAGCAGTTCTTC. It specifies CASSPLPTSGSGSYNEQFF.

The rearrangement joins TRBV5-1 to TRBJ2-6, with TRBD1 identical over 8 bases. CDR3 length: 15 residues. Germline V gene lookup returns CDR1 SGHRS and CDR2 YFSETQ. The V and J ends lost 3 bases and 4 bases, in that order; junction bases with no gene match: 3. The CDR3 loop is CASSSTGGGANVLTF. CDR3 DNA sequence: TGCGCCAGCAGCTCTACAGGGGGAGGGGCCAACGTCCTGACTTTC.

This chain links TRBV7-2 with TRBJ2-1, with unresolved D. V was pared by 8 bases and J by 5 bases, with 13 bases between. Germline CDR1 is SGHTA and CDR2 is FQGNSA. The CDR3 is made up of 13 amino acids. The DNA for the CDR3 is TGTGCCAGCCGTCCAAGAGAGAACAATGAGCAGTTCTTC. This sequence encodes CASRPRENNEQFF.

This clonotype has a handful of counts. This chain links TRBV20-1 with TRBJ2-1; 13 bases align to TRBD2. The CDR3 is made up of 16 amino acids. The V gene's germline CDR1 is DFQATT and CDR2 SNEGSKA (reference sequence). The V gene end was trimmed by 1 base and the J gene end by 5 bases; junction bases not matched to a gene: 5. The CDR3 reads CSARARLAGGNNEQFF. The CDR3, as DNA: TGCAGTGCTAGAGCCAGACTAGCGGGAGGAAACAATGAGCAGTTCTTC.

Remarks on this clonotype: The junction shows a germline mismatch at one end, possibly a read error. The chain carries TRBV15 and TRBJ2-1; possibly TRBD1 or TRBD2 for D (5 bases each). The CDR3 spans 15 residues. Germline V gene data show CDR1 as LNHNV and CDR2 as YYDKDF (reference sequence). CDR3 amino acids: CATIRDRLGPNEQFF. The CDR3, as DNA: TGTGCCACCATCAGAGATCGCTTGGGACCCAATGAGCAGTTCTTC.

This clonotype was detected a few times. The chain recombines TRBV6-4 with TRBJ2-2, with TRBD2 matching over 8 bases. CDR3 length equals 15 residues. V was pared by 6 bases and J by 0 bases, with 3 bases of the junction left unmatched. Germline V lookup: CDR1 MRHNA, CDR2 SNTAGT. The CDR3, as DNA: TGTGCCAGCAGACGAGCGGGGGCGAACACCGGGGAGCTGTTTTTT. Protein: CASRRAGANTGELFF.

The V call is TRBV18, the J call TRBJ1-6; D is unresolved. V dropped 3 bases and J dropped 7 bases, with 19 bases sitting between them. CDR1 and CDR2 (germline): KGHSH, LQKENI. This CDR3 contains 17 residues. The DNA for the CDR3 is TGTGCCAGCTCACCCCAAGGTGGGAGGTCTAAGAATTCACCCCTCCACTTT. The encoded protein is CASSPQGGRSKNSPLHF.

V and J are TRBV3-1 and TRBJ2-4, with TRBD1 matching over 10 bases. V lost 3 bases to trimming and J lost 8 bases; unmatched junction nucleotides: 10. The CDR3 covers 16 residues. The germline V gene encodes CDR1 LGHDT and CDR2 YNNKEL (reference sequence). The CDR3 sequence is CASSQYRDRGRHIQYF. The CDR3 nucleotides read TGTGCCAGCAGCCAGTACCGGGACAGGGGACGGCACATTCAGTACTTC.

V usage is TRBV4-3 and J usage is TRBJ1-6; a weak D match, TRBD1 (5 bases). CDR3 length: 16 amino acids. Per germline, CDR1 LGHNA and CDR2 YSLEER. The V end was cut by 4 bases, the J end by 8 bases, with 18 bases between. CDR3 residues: CASSLNGAGIDSPLHF. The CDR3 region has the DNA TGCGCCAGCAGCCTCAACGGGGCAGGGATTGATTCACCCCTCCACTTT.

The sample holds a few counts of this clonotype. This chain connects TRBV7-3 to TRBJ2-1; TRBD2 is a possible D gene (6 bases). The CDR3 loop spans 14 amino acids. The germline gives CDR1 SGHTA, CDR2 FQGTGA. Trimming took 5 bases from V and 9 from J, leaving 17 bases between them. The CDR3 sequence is CASSPSGVVGEQFF. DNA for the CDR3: TGTGCCAGCAGCCCCTCGGGGGTCGTTGGTGAGCAGTTCTTC.

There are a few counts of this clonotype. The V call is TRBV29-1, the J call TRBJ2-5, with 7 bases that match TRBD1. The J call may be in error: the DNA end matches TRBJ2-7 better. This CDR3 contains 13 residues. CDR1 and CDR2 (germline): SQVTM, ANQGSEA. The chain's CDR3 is CSVDGTETYEQYF. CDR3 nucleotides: TGCAGCGTTGACGGGACAGAGACCTACGAGCAGTACTTC.

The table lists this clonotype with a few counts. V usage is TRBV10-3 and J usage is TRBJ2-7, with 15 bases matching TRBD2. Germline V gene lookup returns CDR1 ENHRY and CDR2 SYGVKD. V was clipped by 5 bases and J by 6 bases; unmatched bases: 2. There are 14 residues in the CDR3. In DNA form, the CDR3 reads TGTGCCATCAGTAGGACTAGCGGGAGGGTCGAGCAGTACTTC. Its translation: CAISRTSGRVEQYF.

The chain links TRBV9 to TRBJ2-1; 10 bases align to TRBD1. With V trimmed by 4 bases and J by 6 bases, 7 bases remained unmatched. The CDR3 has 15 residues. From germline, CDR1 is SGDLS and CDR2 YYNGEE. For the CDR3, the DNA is TGTGCCAGCAGCTACGACAGGGGGCCATTCAATGAGCAGTTCTTC. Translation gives CASSYDRGPFNEQFF.

The CDR3 protein is CASSPEGDSSIEKTQYF. The CDR3 nucleotides read TGTGCCAGCAGCCCTGAGGGGGATAGTTCGATTGAGAAGACCCAGTACTTC. V gene TRBV21-1 combines with J gene TRBJ2-5; TRBD1 is taken as the D call from the table, unchecked against the DNA. TRBV21-1 is classified as a pseudogene. The CDR3 has 17 amino acids.

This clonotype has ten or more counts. The CDR3 loop is CSVFATLNTEAFF. The CDR3 DNA reads as TGCAGCGTTTTTGCTACATTGAACACTGAAGCTTTCTTT. This chain connects TRBV29-1 to TRBJ1-1; no definite D call. Trimming cost V 5 bases and J 0 bases, with 10 bases left between them. From germline, CDR1 is SQVTM and CDR2 ANQGSEA. The CDR3 is 13 residues long.

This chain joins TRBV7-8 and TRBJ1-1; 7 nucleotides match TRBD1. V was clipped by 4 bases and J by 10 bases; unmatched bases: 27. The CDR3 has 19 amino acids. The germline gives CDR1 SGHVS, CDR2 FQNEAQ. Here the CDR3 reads CASSSLYLQGGSLAAVAFF. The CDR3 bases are TGTGCCAGCAGCTCACTTTATCTCCAGGGGGGGTCCCTTGCCGCTGTAGCTTTCTTT.